This is a list of T cell receptor beta chains from one sample in a study of T-cell memory formation after mild COVID-19. TCRdb independently ran MiXCR on the 5' RACE reads; one entry per CDR3 protein. The sample gives hundreds of thousands of distinct CDR3 sequences, less than 25% of which show up once; over 10% is in the top ten. The sequencing sample was made of PBMCs or a T cell subset sorted from them (not recorded which). These receptors were collected from an adult woman who had mild COVID-19 (a few samples of this study predate the infection). Cell type and time point are not known. Each CDR3 is given with its conserved first and last residue. Not all rows give a size; the values are once, few, many and, for expanded clones, a class.

V: TRBV7-2; size: few; CDR3: CASRGTEKYGYTF
V: TRBV11-3; size: few; CDR3: CASSRGLAGGITDTQYF
V: TRBV7-2; size: -; CDR3: CASSKGLAGGGSYNEQFF
V: TRBV5-1; size: many; CDR3: CASRSTGGSNEQFF
V: TRBV11-3; size: few; CDR3: CASSLDRLLSYEQYF
V: TRBV6-2/TRBV6-3; size: -; CDR3: CASSYCLAGPECTQYF
V: TRBV4-1; size: -; CDR3: CASSQGILHEQYF
V: TRBV9; size: -; CDR3: CASSVESGAGELFF
V: TRBV5-1; size: once; CDR3: CASSLNPTYEQFF
V: TRBV24-1; size: -; CDR3: CATSDRTGRLGTDTQYF
V: TRBV4-1; size: few; CDR3: CASSKGLAGDREQFF
V: TRBV12-3/TRBV12-4; size: -; CDR3: CASSLRPSGSTDTQYF
V: TRBV2; size: few; CDR3: CASKKTSGPQETQYF
V: TRBV18; size: -; CDR3: CASSPKTGAPEAFF
V: TRBV12-3/TRBV12-4; size: few; CDR3: CASSSGTSGGGLTDTQYF
V: TRBV29-1; size: few; CDR3: CSVGETGLSTDTQYF
V: TRBV4-2; size: -; CDR3: CASSQDSNLETQYF
V: TRBV10-3; size: -; CDR3: CAISDVNQPQHF
V: TRBV5-1; size: -; CDR3: CASSWGGTVDTEAFF
V: TRBV7-8; size: few; CDR3: CASSGRTGDTEAFF
V: TRBV3-1; size: -; CDR3: CASSPYIQGRGLNTEAFF
V: TRBV7-3; size: -; CDR3: CASSRSSGSRHEQFF
V: TRBV21-1; size: -; CDR3: CASQAEGTGFTEAFF
V: TRBV9; size: few; CDR3: CASSVVPRSPMNTEAFF
V: TRBV10-3; size: few; CDR3: CAITAGTDSYEQYF
V: TRBV29-1; size: -; CDR3: CSVDPTRDTAFF
V: TRBV30; size: few; CDR3: CAWSVRGLGSETQYF
V: TRBV7-7; size: -; CDR3: CASSLARRGGYNGYEQYF
V: TRBV5-1; size: -; CDR3: CASSFGQSTDTQYF